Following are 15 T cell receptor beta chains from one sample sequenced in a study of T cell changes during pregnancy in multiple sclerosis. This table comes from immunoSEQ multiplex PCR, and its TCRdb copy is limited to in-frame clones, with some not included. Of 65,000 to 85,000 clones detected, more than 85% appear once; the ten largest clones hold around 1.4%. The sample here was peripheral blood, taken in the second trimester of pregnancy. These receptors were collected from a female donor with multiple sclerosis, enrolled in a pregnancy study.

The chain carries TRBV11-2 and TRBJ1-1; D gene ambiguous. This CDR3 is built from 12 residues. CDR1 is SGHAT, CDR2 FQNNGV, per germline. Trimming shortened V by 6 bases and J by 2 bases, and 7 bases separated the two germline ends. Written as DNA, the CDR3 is TGTGCCAGCAGACTAAGAAACACTGAAGCTTTCTTT. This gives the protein CASRLRNTEAFF.

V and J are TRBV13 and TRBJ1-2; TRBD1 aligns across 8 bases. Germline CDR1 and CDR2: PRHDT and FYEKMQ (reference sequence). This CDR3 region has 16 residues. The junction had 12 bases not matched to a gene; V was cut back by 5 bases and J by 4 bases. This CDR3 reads CASSPRDRLDLYGYTF. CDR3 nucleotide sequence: TGTGCCAGCAGCCCACGGGACAGGCTGGACCTCTATGGCTACACCTTC.

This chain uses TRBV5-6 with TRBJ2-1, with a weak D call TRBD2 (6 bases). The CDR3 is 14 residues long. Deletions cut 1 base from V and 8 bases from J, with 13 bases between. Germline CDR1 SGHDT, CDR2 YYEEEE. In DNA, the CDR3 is TGTGCCAGCAGCTTGAATCCTAGCGTAGATGAGCAGTTCTTC. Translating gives CASSLNPSVDEQFF.

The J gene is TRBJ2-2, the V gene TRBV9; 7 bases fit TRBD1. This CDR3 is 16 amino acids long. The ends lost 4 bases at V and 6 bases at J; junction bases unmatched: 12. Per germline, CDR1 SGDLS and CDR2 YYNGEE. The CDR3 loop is CASSTQGGVLPGELFF. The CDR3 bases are TGTGCCAGCAGCACCCAAGGGGGCGTTTTGCCCGGGGAGCTGTTTTTT.

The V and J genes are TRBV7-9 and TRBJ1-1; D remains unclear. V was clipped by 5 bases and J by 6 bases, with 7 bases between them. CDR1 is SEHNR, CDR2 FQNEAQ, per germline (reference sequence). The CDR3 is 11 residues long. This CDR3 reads CASSQTAEAFF. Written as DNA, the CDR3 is TGTGCCAGCAGCCAAACTGCTGAAGCTTTCTTT.

The CDR3 DNA sequence: TGTGCCAGCAGTCAAGAGGGACAGACCTACGAGCAGTACTTC. This encodes CASSQEGQTYEQYF. The chain combines TRBV27 with TRBJ2-7, with 7 bases fitting TRBD1. The CDR3 is 14 residues long. J lost 2 bases, V lost 5 bases, and 6 bases had no gene match. Germline CDR1 MNHEY, CDR2 SMNVEV (reference sequence).

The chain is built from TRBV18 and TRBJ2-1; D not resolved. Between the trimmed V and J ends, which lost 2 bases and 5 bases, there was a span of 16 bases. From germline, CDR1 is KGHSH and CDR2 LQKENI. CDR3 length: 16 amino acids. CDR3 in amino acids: CASSPIRVKGHNEQFF. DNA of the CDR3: TGTGCCAGCTCACCAATTCGGGTGAAAGGTCACAATGAGCAGTTCTTC.

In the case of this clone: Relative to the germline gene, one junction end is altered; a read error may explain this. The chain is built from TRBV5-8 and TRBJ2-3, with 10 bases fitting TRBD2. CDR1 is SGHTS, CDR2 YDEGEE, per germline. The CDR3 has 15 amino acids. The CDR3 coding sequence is TGCGCCAGCAGCCGGCAGACTAGCGGGACAGATACGCAGTATTTT. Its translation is CASSRQTSGTDTQYF. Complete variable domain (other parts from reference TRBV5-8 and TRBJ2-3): EAGVTQSPTHLIKTRGQQATLRCSPISGHTSVYWYQQALGLGLQFLLWYDEGEERNRGNFPPRFSGRQFPNYSSELNVNALELEDSALYLCASSRQTSGTDTQYFGPGTRLTVL.

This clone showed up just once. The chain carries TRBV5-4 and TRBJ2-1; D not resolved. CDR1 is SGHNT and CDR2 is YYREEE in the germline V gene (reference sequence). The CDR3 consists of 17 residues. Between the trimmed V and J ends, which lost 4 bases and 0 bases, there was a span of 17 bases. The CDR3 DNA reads TGTGCCAGCAGCCTCGGTGGTAGCTGGAGCTCCTACAATGAGCAGTTCTTC. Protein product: CASSLGGSWSSYNEQFF. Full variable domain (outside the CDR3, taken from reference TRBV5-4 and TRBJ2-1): ETGVTQSPTHLIKTRGQQVTLRCSSQSGHNTVSWYQQALGQGPQFIFQYYREEENGRGNFPPRFSGLQFPNYSSELNVNALELDDSALYLCASSLGGSWSSYNEQFFGPGTRLTVL.

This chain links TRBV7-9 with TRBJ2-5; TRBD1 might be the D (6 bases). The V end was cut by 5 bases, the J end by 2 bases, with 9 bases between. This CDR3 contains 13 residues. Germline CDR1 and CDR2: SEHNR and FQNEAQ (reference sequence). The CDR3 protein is CASSPTGQETQYF. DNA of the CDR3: TGTGCCAGCAGCCCGACAGGACAAGAGACCCAGTACTTC. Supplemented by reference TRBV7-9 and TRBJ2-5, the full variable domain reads DTGVSQNPRHKITKRGQNVTFRCDPISEHNRLYWYRQTLGQGPEFLTYFQNEAQLEKSRLLSDRFSAERPKGSFSTLEIQRTEQGDSAMYLCASSPTGQETQYFGPGTRLLVL.

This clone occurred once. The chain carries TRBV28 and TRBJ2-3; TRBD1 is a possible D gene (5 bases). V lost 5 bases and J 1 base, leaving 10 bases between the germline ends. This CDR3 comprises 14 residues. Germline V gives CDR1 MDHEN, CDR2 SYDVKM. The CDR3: CASSTPQGTDTQYF. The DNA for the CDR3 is TGTGCCAGCAGTACACCACAGGGCACAGATACGCAGTATTTT.

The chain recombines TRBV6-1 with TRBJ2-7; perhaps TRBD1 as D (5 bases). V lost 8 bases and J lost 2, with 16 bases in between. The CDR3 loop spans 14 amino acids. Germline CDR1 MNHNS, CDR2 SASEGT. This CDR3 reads CASGAHPLPYEQYF. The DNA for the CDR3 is TGTGCCAGCGGGGCACATCCTCTTCCCTACGAGCAGTACTTC.

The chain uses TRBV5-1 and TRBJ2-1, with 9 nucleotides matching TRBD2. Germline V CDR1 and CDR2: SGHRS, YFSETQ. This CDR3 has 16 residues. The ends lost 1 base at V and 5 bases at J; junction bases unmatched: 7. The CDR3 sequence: CASSLLASGAHNEQFF. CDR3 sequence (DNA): TGCGCCAGCAGCTTGCTGGCTAGCGGGGCCCACAATGAGCAGTTCTTC.

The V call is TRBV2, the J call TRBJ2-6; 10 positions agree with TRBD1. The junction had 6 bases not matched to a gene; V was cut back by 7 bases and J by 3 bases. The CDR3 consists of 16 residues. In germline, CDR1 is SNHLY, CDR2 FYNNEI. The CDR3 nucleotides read TGTGCCAGCACCGGGACAGGGGTCGGTGGGGCCAACGTCCTGACTTTC. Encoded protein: CASTGTGVGGANVLTF.

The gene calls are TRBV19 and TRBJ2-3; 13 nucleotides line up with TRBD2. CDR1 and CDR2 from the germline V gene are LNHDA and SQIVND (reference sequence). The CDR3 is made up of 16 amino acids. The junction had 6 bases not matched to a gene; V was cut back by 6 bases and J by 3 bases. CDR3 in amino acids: CASRGLAGVLTDTQYF. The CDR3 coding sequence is TGTGCCAGTAGAGGACTAGCGGGAGTTTTGACAGATACGCAGTATTTT.